The 29 T cell receptor beta chains given below trace back to one sample, sequenced in a study of blood T cell repertoires in COVID-19. The protocol was immunoSEQ multiplex PCR, while the TCRdb copy is restricted to in-frame clones and leaves out a portion. The sample gives around 140,000 clones, about 81% of which show up once; more than 2% is in the top ten. Material for sequencing was PBMCs or T cells enriched from blood (not recorded which). These receptors all stem from a middle-aged man with acute COVID-19.

This rearrangement joins TRBV14 to TRBJ1-3, with D possibly being TRBD1 (5 bases). This CDR3 comprises 18 residues. The germline V gene has CDR1 SGHDN and CDR2 FVKESK. Trimming left V 2 bases short and J 0 bases short, with 17 bases between. As DNA, the CDR3 is TGTGCCAGCAGCCAAAATTACTACGGGGGAGACTCTGGAAACACCATATATTTT. This codes for CASSQNYYGGDSGNTIYF.

J is TRBJ2-3 and V is TRBV19; 10 bases are a match to TRBD2. CDR1 is LNHDA, CDR2 SQIVND, per germline (reference sequence). The CDR3 runs 17 residues. The J segment lost 5 bases and the V segment lost 8 bases, leaving 16 bases of the junction unmatched. The CDR3 spells CASSTVPAGGPRDTQYF. CDR3 DNA: TGTGCCAGTTCGACTGTACCAGCGGGGGGGCCTAGAGATACGCAGTATTTT. Full variable domain (remainder filled in from reference TRBV19 and TRBJ2-3): DGGITQSPKYLFRKEGQNVTLSCEQNLNHDAMYWYRQDPGQGLRLIYYSQIVNDFQKGDIAEGYSVSREKKESFPLTVTSAQKNPTAFYLCASSTVPAGGPRDTQYFGPGTRLTVL.

The V and J genes are TRBV7-2 and TRBJ1-5, with D possibly being TRBD1 (6 bases). V shed 8 bases and J shed 6 bases, with 14 bases lying between them. CDR1 is SGHTA and CDR2 is FQGNSA in the germline V gene. The CDR3 runs to 13 residues. The CDR3 loop is CASGVRGSQPQHF. CDR3 DNA sequence: TGTGCCAGCGGAGTAAGGGGGTCTCAGCCCCAGCATTTT.

In this sample, this clone turned up a few times. The V gene is TRBV9, the J gene TRBJ1-2; D remains ambiguous. V lost 4 bases, J lost 3 bases, and 7 bases lay in between. The CDR3 consists of 12 residues. Germline CDR1 SGDLS, CDR2 YYNGEE. The CDR3 sequence is CASSLSHYGYTF. For the CDR3, the DNA is TGTGCCAGCAGCCTTAGCCACTATGGCTACACCTTC.

The J gene is TRBJ1-3, the V gene TRBV28; D uncertain. With 5 bases removed from V and 4 bases from J, the gap between germline ends came to 6 bases. This CDR3 region has 12 residues. In germline, CDR1 is MDHEN, CDR2 SYDVKM. The CDR3 DNA reads TGTGCCAGCAGTCCGCGAGGAAACACCATATATTTT. Encoded protein: CASSPRGNTIYF.

The chain carries TRBV18 and TRBJ1-6; 9 bases match TRBD1. Trimming removed 4 bases from V and 8 bases from J; junction bases left unmatched: 9. Germline assignment: CDR1 KGHSH and CDR2 LQKENI. The CDR3 totals 16 residues. The CDR3 coding sequence is TGTGCCAGCTCACTAACCGGGACAGGGAAGGATTCACCCCTCCACTTT. Protein sequence: CASSLTGTGKDSPLHF.

The J gene is TRBJ1-2, the V gene TRBV25-1, with 9 bases aligning to TRBD1. The V and J ends lost 8 bases and 6 bases, in that order; junction bases with no gene match: 7. Germline V gene data show CDR1 as MGHDK and CDR2 as SYGVNS. This CDR3 has 13 amino acids. CDR3 coding DNA: TGTGCCAGCCGAGGACAGGGGAGCGATGGCTACACCTTC. Its protein is CASRGQGSDGYTF.

Points on this clone: Relative to the germline gene, one junction end is altered; a read error may explain this. The genes are TRBV6-1 and TRBJ2-2; D perhaps matches TRBD2 (6 bases). Per the germline V gene, CDR1 is MNHNS and CDR2 is SASEGT. The CDR3 consists of 16 residues. The CDR3 region has the DNA TGTGCCAGCAGTGCTACTTTGGGCAGTAGCCTCGGGGGGCTGTTTTTT. It yields the protein CASSATLGSSLGGLFF.

This clone appeared a single time. The CDR3 sequence is CASRPGVGNEQYF. The CDR3 region has the DNA TGTGCCAGCAGGCCAGGGGTAGGGAACGAGCAGTACTTC. The V gene is TRBV2, the J gene TRBJ2-7, with D perhaps matching TRBD1 (6 bases). CDR3 length equals 13 residues. CDR1 is SNHLY, CDR2 FYNNEI, per germline. V shed 6 bases and J shed 5 bases, with 14 bases lying between them.

This clone showed up just a few times. The chain recombines TRBV28 with TRBJ1-1; D not certain. This CDR3 region has 14 residues. CDR1 MDHEN and CDR2 SYDVKM come from the germline V gene. V was pared by 4 bases and J by 1 base, with 10 bases between. CDR3 DNA sequence: TGTGCCAGCAGTTCCCCCCCAGGGAACACTGAAGCTTTCTTT. Translating it yields CASSSPPGNTEAFF.

This sequence joins TRBV6-2 or TRBV6-3 and TRBJ2-2; a possible D gene is TRBD2 (5 bases). CDR1 and CDR2 (germline): MNHEY, SVGEGT. The CDR3 covers 15 residues. V was cut by 3 bases and J by 3 bases, with 11 bases left in between. CDR3 sequence (DNA): TGTGCCAGCAGTTATCCGACTATCCACACCGGGGAGCTGTTTTTT. Translated: CASSYPTIHTGELFF.

The V call is TRBV9, the J call TRBJ2-3, with TRBD2 as a possible D gene (7 bases). This CDR3 is built from 16 residues. Trimming stripped 3 bases from V and 4 bases from J, with 18 bases between. Germline V gives CDR1 SGDLS, CDR2 YYNGEE. This CDR3 reads CASSERGAGASDTQYF. The CDR3 DNA reads as TGTGCCAGCAGCGAGAGAGGGGCGGGGGCCTCAGATACGCAGTATTTT.

V and J are TRBV2 and TRBJ2-1; 8 bases map to TRBD1. CDR3 length: 14 amino acids. Per germline, CDR1 SNHLY and CDR2 FYNNEI. CDR3 sequence (DNA): TGTGCGGCGAACCAGGGGGCTGTACACAATGAGCAGTTCTTC. The encoded protein is CAANQGAVHNEQFF.

This rearrangement joins TRBV10-1 to TRBJ1-2; possibly TRBD1 for D (5 bases). The CDR3 covers 14 residues. The V gene lost 3 bases and the J gene lost 6 bases, with 14 bases spanning the gap. Per germline, CDR1 WNHNN and CDR2 SYGVQD (reference sequence). The CDR3 nucleotides are TGCGCCAGCAGTGATCCAGGGTCTTCCAATGGCTACACCTTC. Translation gives CASSDPGSSNGYTF.

CDR3 region: CASREQDSGNTIYF. CDR3 nucleotides: TGTGCCAGCAGAGAACAAGACTCTGGAAACACCATATATTTT. The V call is TRBV7-2, the J call TRBJ1-3; unclear D gene. The germline V gene encodes CDR1 SGHTA and CDR2 FQGNSA. Trimming took off 6 bases at V and 0 bases at J, with 9 bases between the two ends. The CDR3 length is 14 residues.

The CDR3 reads CASSALGSGGTDTQYF. In DNA, the CDR3 is TGTGCCAGCAGCGCCCTAGGTAGCGGGGGCACAGATACGCAGTATTTT. V is TRBV9 and J is TRBJ2-3, with 8 bases identical to TRBD2. Trimming removed 3 bases from V and 1 base from J; junction bases left unmatched: 7. Germline V lookup: CDR1 SGDLS, CDR2 YYNGEE. The CDR3 consists of 16 residues.

The chain recombines TRBV28 with TRBJ2-7; TRBD1 aligns across 7 bases. V was pared by 1 base and J by 5 bases, with 5 bases of the junction left unmatched. The CDR3 has 14 amino acids. In germline, CDR1 is MDHEN, CDR2 SYDVKM. CDR3 sequence reads: CASSLFYRGNEQYF. The CDR3 region has the DNA TGTGCCAGCAGTTTATTTTACAGGGGAAACGAGCAGTACTTC.

The chain is built from TRBV2 and TRBJ2-2; TRBD1 matches at 10 bases. After removal of 7 bases from V and 3 bases from J, the junction contained 11 bases not matched to a gene. This CDR3 has 17 amino acids. Germline lookup yields CDR1 SNHLY and CDR2 FYNNEI. The CDR3 DNA sequence: TGTGCCAGCACCCTGTCCCGGGACAGGGGCGACACCGGGGAGCTGTTTTTT. Translating gives CASTLSRDRGDTGELFF. Using reference TRBV2 and TRBJ2-2 for the parts outside the CDR3, the full variable domain is EPEVTQTPSHQVTQMGQEVILRCVPISNHLYFYWYRQILGQKVEFLVSFYNNEISEKSEIFDDQFSVERPDGSNFTLKIRSTKLEDSAMYFCASTLSRDRGDTGELFFGEGSRLTVL.

The chain employs TRBV18 and TRBJ1-6; D possibly corresponds to TRBD1 (6 bases). The CDR3 covers 17 residues. V gave up 0 bases and J gave up 9 bases, with 18 bases separating them. CDR1 is KGHSH and CDR2 is LQKENI in the germline V gene. Written as DNA, the CDR3 is TGTGCCAGCTCACCACCGGACAGTCCCAGGCCGATTTCACCCCTCCACTTT. It yields the protein CASSPPDSPRPISPLHF. Filled out from reference TRBV18 and TRBJ1-6, the complete variable domain reads NAGVMQNPRHLVRRRGQEARLRCSPMKGHSHVYWYRQLPEEGLKFMVYLQKENIIDESGMPKERFSAEFPKEGPSILRIQQVVRGDSAAYFCASSPPDSPRPISPLHFGNGTRLTVT.

The genes are TRBV30 and TRBJ1-2; 11 nucleotides line up with TRBD1. Germline loops: CDR1 GTSNPN, CDR2 SVGIG (reference sequence). This CDR3 region has 16 residues. Losses at the gene ends were 5 bases for V and 2 bases for J; bases not matched to a gene: 10. The CDR3 protein is CAWETSGTGGNYGYTF. The CDR3 DNA is TGTGCCTGGGAAACCTCCGGGACAGGGGGGAACTATGGCTACACCTTC.

The chain uses TRBV2 and TRBJ2-1; TRBD1 aligns across 11 bases. Trimming removed 6 bases from V and 7 bases from J; junction bases left unmatched: 8. This CDR3 is 15 amino acids long. Germline loops: CDR1 SNHLY, CDR2 FYNNEI. CDR3 in DNA: TGTGCCAGCAGGGAAAGGACAGGGGGCCTTAATGAGCAGTTCTTC. This translates into CASRERTGGLNEQFF.

The chain couples TRBV27 to TRBJ2-2, with D perhaps TRBD1 (6 bases). Trimming left V 5 bases short and J 3 bases short, with 16 bases between. The CDR3 totals 16 residues. Germline values: CDR1 MNHEY, CDR2 SMNVEV (reference sequence). For the CDR3, the DNA is TGTGCCAGCAGTCCCAGGGGTAGCTTTGACACCGGGGAGCTGTTTTTT. It codes for CASSPRGSFDTGELFF.

The chain couples TRBV9 to TRBJ1-2; 11 positions agree with TRBD1. The germline V gene has CDR1 SGDLS and CDR2 YYNGEE. This CDR3 has 14 amino acids. The V gene end was trimmed by 3 bases and the J gene end by 7 bases; junction bases not matched to a gene: 5. The CDR3, as DNA: TGTGCCAGCAGCGCGGGGACAGGGGGTCGTGGCTACACCTTC. It translates to CASSAGTGGRGYTF.

V gene TRBV19 combines with J gene TRBJ2-1; weak D call: TRBD2 (6 bases). Germline V gene sequence: CDR1 LNHDA, CDR2 SQIVND (reference sequence). CDR3 length: 13 residues. Trimming stripped 5 bases from V and 9 bases from J, with 14 bases between. CDR3 DNA: TGTGCCAGTAGTGGGGGACTCACTGGTGAGCAGTTCTTC. Amino acids: CASSGGLTGEQFF.

The chain employs TRBV18 and TRBJ1-5, with 7 bases identical to TRBD1. CDR1 and CDR2 from the germline V gene are KGHSH and LQKENI. The trim removed 3 bases at V and 5 bases at J, leaving 4 bases unmatched. The CDR3 has 14 residues. The CDR3 coding sequence is TGTGCCAGCTCACCTACTCAGGGGGATCAGCCCCAGCATTTT. Translated, it gives CASSPTQGDQPQHF. Full variable domain (outside the CDR3, taken from reference TRBV18 and TRBJ1-5): NAGVMQNPRHLVRRRGQEARLRCSPMKGHSHVYWYRQLPEEGLKFMVYLQKENIIDESGMPKERFSAEFPKEGPSILRIQQVVRGDSAAYFCASSPTQGDQPQHFGDGTRLSIL.

This chain joins TRBV18 and TRBJ2-1; 9 nucleotides line up with TRBD2. Germline values: CDR1 KGHSH, CDR2 LQKENI. After removal of 0 bases from V and 7 bases from J, the junction contained 10 bases not matched to a gene. There are 17 residues in the CDR3. Written as DNA, the CDR3 is TGTGCCAGCTCACCACCGGCTGGCGGGGGGGCCGGGAATGAGCAGTTCTTC. Translation gives CASSPPAGGGAGNEQFF.

The chain carries TRBV6-4 and TRBJ2-1, with a tentative D call TRBD2 (6 bases). V was pared by 5 bases and J by 3 bases, with 8 bases between. From germline, CDR1 is MRHNA and CDR2 SNTAGT. CDR3 length: 13 residues. CDR3 protein: CASSLSGYNEQFF. In DNA form, the CDR3 reads TGTGCCAGCAGTCTTAGCGGCTACAATGAGCAGTTCTTC.

This chain uses TRBV4-2 with TRBJ2-3, with 13 bases aligning to TRBD2. There are 16 residues in the CDR3. Per germline, CDR1 LGHNA and CDR2 YNFKEQ. The junction had 6 bases not matched to a gene; V was cut back by 5 bases and J by 4 bases. The CDR3 region is CASSAPGLAGSDTQYF. CDR3 coding DNA: TGTGCCAGCAGCGCTCCGGGACTAGCGGGGTCAGATACGCAGTATTTT.

The gene calls are TRBV6-5 and TRBJ1-1; D unclear. The V and J ends lost 2 bases and 3 bases respectively, with 7 bases between them. CDR3 length: 13 amino acids. The germline V gene encodes CDR1 MNHEY and CDR2 SVGAGI. For the CDR3, the DNA is TGTGCCAGCAGTTACAACAGAGACACTGAAGCTTTCTTT. It yields the protein CASSYNRDTEAFF.